A single sample gave rise to the 26 T cell receptor beta chains below, sequenced in a study of T cells expressing NK-cell markers. TCRdb re-called the 5' RACE reads, yielding one record per CDR3 amino acid sequence without DNA. Reported are about 160,000 distinct CDR3 sequences; the ten largest clones contain approximately 18%. Sequencing input: blood T cells: a sorted CD56 or NKG2C T cell subset, CD4+ or CD8+ T cells, or bulk PBMC T cells (not recorded which). The source is a woman between 18 and 70 years old in good health.

The genes are TRBV20-1 and TRBJ1-5; TCRdb's assignment of TRBD1 cannot be checked, as there is no DNA. This CDR3 region has 13 residues. Germline lookup yields CDR1 DFQATT and CDR2 SNEGSKA (reference sequence). The CDR3 protein is CSARYTRGQPQHF.

The chain links TRBV5-1 to TRBJ1-1; the D gene TCRdb calls, TRBD1, cannot be checked with no DNA. This CDR3 has 14 amino acids. The germline V gene has CDR1 SGHRS and CDR2 YFSETQ. CDR3 amino acids: CASSTGTSNTEAFF.

V and J are TRBV5-1 and TRBJ2-4. The CDR3 extends over 14 amino acids. CDR1 is SGHRS, CDR2 YFSETQ, per germline. The chain's CDR3 is CASSPAVAKNIQYF.

The chain has TRBV7-8 and TRBJ2-3. Germline values: CDR1 SGHVS, CDR2 FQNEAQ. This CDR3 contains 16 residues. The CDR3: CASSLGPVLNTDTQYF.

V is TRBV5-1 and J is TRBJ2-2; TCRdb gives TRBD2 as the D gene, but with no DNA this cannot be confirmed. Germline V CDR1 and CDR2: SGHRS, YFSETQ. This CDR3 has 16 residues. The CDR3 reads CASSLGGSRNTGELFF.

The chain is built from TRBV9 and TRBJ1-4; TCRdb lists TRBD1, though no DNA is available to test this call. The CDR3 runs to 14 residues. From germline, CDR1 is SGDLS and CDR2 YYNGEE. The CDR3 loop is CASSVGQGAEKLFF.

This sequence joins TRBV5-6 and TRBJ1-2. This CDR3 is 14 amino acids long. Germline-derived CDR1 and CDR2 are SGHDT and YYEEEE. CDR3 region: CASSLPRTYGGYTF.

The chain joins TRBV5-1 to TRBJ2-1; as DNA is missing, the TRBD1 call by TCRdb cannot be tested. Germline values: CDR1 SGHRS, CDR2 YFSETQ. The CDR3 consists of 14 residues. The CDR3 reads CASSPGPFDNEQFF.

V gene TRBV29-1 combines with J gene TRBJ2-2; the TCRdb D gene call, TRBD1, has no DNA to confirm it. CDR3 length: 13 amino acids. Germline V gene sequence: CDR1 SQVTM, CDR2 ANQGSEA. CDR3: CSAGRGASGELFF.

V and J are TRBV2 and TRBJ2-6; TCRdb gives TRBD2 as the D gene, but with no DNA this cannot be confirmed. The CDR3 spans 17 residues. CDR1 SNHLY and CDR2 FYNNEI come from the germline V gene. The CDR3 reads CASSATRITPGANVLTF.

The chain uses TRBV20-1 and TRBJ2-7; no DNA is available, so the TRBD1 call from TCRdb remains unchecked. The V gene's germline CDR1 is DFQATT and CDR2 SNEGSKA (reference sequence). There are 15 residues in the CDR3. The CDR3 spells CSATSHGQNSYEQYF.

The rearrangement uses TRBV14 and TRBJ2-1; TCRdb reports TRBD1, a call that lacks DNA to check it against. The germline CDR1 and CDR2 sequences are SGHDN and FVKESK. This CDR3 is built from 16 residues. The CDR3 protein is CASSLTGVRAYNEQFF. Variable domain in full (rest from reference TRBV14 and TRBJ2-1): EAGVTQFPSHSVIEKGQTVTLRCDPISGHDNLYWYRRVMGKEIKFLLHFVKESKQDESGMPNNRFLAERTGGTYSTLKVQPAELEDSGVYFCASSLTGVRAYNEQFFGPGTRLTVL.

This chain connects TRBV7-9 to TRBJ1-1. Per germline, CDR1 SEHNR and CDR2 FQNEAQ (reference sequence). The CDR3 spans 12 residues. The CDR3 loop is CASSWDNTEAFF.

This chain uses TRBV2 with TRBJ2-5; TCRdb gives TRBD2 as the D gene, but with no DNA this cannot be confirmed. From germline, CDR1 is SNHLY and CDR2 FYNNEI. This CDR3 region has 15 residues. CDR3 sequence reads: CASSEWQGGQETQYF.

This chain connects TRBV28 to TRBJ2-1; TCRdb returns TRBD2, unconfirmable since there is no DNA. CDR3 size: 15 residues. Per the germline V gene, CDR1 is MDHEN and CDR2 is SYDVKM. The CDR3 here is CASNFLQGVYNEQFF.

J is TRBJ2-3 and V is TRBV20-1; the D call of TRBD1 rests on TCRdb alone, since no DNA is present to check it. The CDR3 is 14 residues long. The germline CDR1 and CDR2 sequences are DFQATT and SNEGSKA (reference sequence). CDR3 sequence: CSALQGLSTDTQYF.

The chain employs TRBV20-1 and TRBJ2-3; TCRdb returns TRBD1, unconfirmable since there is no DNA. This CDR3 has 16 residues. CDR1 is DFQATT, CDR2 SNEGSKA, per germline (reference sequence). The CDR3 region is CSARGRQGVETDTQYF.

V and J are TRBV29-1 and TRBJ2-3; as DNA is missing, the TRBD1 call by TCRdb cannot be tested. Germline V lookup: CDR1 SQVTM, CDR2 ANQGSEA. The CDR3 consists of 14 residues. CDR3 sequence: CSVLRGANTDTQYF.

The chain couples TRBV9 to TRBJ2-3; TCRdb outputs TRBD1, but without DNA this stays unchecked. The CDR3 covers 19 residues. Germline-derived CDR1 and CDR2 are SGDLS and YYNGEE. This chain's CDR3 is CASSIPGGVPQAFTDTQYF.

The J gene is TRBJ1-1, the V gene TRBV12-3 or TRBV12-4; TCRdb calls TRBD1, which cannot be checked without DNA. This CDR3 has 12 residues. CDR3 residues: CASSFGTGEAFF.

V gene TRBV4-1 combines with J gene TRBJ2-1; TCRdb proposes TRBD2, but this gene call is untestable without DNA. Germline V gene sequence: CDR1 MGHRA, CDR2 YSYEKL. This CDR3 comprises 14 residues. The CDR3 region is CASSPFAGGNEQFF.

This chain's CDR3 is CASSVGGGLETQYF. The V gene is TRBV9, the J gene TRBJ2-5; the D gene TCRdb calls, TRBD2, cannot be checked with no DNA. Germline loops: CDR1 SGDLS, CDR2 YYNGEE. The CDR3 spans 14 residues.

The V gene is TRBV12-3 or TRBV12-4, the J gene TRBJ2-1; as DNA is missing, the TRBD2 call by TCRdb cannot be tested. This CDR3 spans 15 amino acids. Here the CDR3 reads CASSLSGSAYNEQFF.

CDR3 sequence reads: CASSPPGTSSNGEQFF. The genes are TRBV7-3 and TRBJ2-1; TCRdb's D gene call, TRBD2, goes unchecked for lack of DNA. This CDR3 spans 16 amino acids. Per germline, CDR1 SGHTA and CDR2 FQGTGA.

The chain joins TRBV14 to TRBJ2-1; the TCRdb call, TRBD2, lacks DNA for checking. This CDR3 spans 15 amino acids. Germline V lookup: CDR1 SGHDN, CDR2 FVKESK. CDR3 amino acids: CASSHGTSGSIEQFF.

V is TRBV6-1 and J is TRBJ2-1; the TRBD2 assignment by TCRdb is unverifiable without DNA. This CDR3 spans 14 amino acids. Looked up from germline, CDR1 is MNHNS and CDR2 is SASEGT. Here the CDR3 reads CASSLRGTHNEQFF.